This T cell receptor (beta chain) stems from a study of blood T cell repertoires in COVID-19. TCRdb's table, derived via immunoSEQ multiplex PCR, lists solely in-frame clones and lacks some. The data hold over 200,000 clones, with 70% to 90% observed a single time. Germline V gives CDR1 SGHDT, CDR2 YYEEEE. This CDR3 has 14 amino acids. V was trimmed by 2 bases and J by 4 bases, leaving 11 bases between them. This sequence was found in a human donor in a cohort sampled during active COVID-19. The rearrangement uses TRBV5-6 and TRBJ2-3; TRBD2 might be the D (6 bases). The material sequenced was peripheral blood. Here the CDR3 reads CASSLGGKADTQYF. CDR3 nucleotide sequence: TGTGCCAGCAGCTTAGGAGGGAAAGCAGATACGCAGTATTTT.